These 21 T cell receptor beta chains were sequenced from one sample in a study of T cells in Graves' hyperthyroidism and ophthalmopathy. The investigators amplified TCR beta CDR3 regions from RNA transcripts. Primed by the HTBI set, a first-round RT-PCR was run on the TCR CDR3. Using its own MiXCR run on the multiplex PCR reads, TCRdb lists one record per CDR3 protein. The table has approximately 600,000 distinct CDR3 sequences, 20% to 25% seen once. Sequencing input: blood. These receptors all stem from a man under 40 with Graves' ophthalmopathy.

This clonotype was counted between two and nine times. The V and J genes are TRBV19 and TRBJ2-7; 10 bases map to TRBD1. CDR3 length equals 17 residues. The V gene's germline CDR1 is LNHDA and CDR2 SQIVND (reference sequence). The ends lost 9 bases at V and 0 bases at J; junction bases unmatched: 14. CDR3 DNA sequence: TGTGCCAGCGCCGGGACAGGGGCAGGAAGGGGCTCCTACGAGCAGTACTTC. Its protein product is CASAGTGAGRGSYEQYF.

This clonotype was counted many times. The chain combines TRBV2 with TRBJ1-5, with 7 bases aligning to TRBD1. In germline, CDR1 is SNHLY, CDR2 FYNNEI. The CDR3 spans 14 residues. Trimming cost V 5 bases and J 2 bases; bases outside gene matches: 3. CDR3 coding DNA: TGTGCCAGCAGTTCCGGGACAGGCAATCAGCCCCAGCATTTT. This sequence encodes CASSSGTGNQPQHF.

As to this clonotype: Relative to the germline gene, one junction end is altered; a read error may explain this. The J gene is TRBJ1-2, the V gene TRBV11-2; tentatively, D is TRBD1 (6 bases). CDR1 is SGHAT, CDR2 FQNNGV, per germline. CDR3 length equals 19 residues. The CDR3 sequence is CASSQFVLTGQLLDYSYTF. CDR3 nucleotide sequence: TGTGCCAGCAGCCAGTTCGTCCTCACAGGGCAGTTGTTGGACTATAGCTACACCTTC.

J is TRBJ2-3 and V is TRBV12-3 or TRBV12-4; D tentatively fits TRBD1 or TRBD2 (5 bases each). Trimming removed 6 bases from V and 0 bases from J, with 13 bases in between. The CDR3 runs to 15 residues. CDR3: CASRTGTGSTDTQYF. CDR3 DNA sequence: TGTGCCAGCAGGACCGGGACGGGGAGCACAGATACGCAGTATTTT.

J is TRBJ1-1 and V is TRBV10-1; D perhaps matches TRBD1 (6 bases). This CDR3 comprises 13 residues. V was trimmed by 7 bases and J by 1 base, leaving 10 bases between them. Germline V gene lookup returns CDR1 WNHNN and CDR2 SYGVQD (reference sequence). The CDR3 here is CASKRGANTEAFF. CDR3 DNA: TGCGCCAGCAAGCGGGGGGCGAACACTGAAGCTTTCTTT.

This clonotype showed up many times. One junction end disagrees with the germline gene, perhaps due to a read error. The CDR3 reads CASSLAGTGELFF. DNA for the CDR3: TGTGCCAGCAGTTTAGCGGGCACCGGGGAGCTGTTTTTT. The genes are TRBV7-9 and TRBJ2-2; 7 positions match TRBD2. CDR3 length: 13 amino acids. The V gene's germline CDR1 is SEHNR and CDR2 FQNEAQ (reference sequence). The variable domain in full, with the rest retrieved from reference TRBV7-9 and TRBJ2-2, is DTGVSQNPRHKITKRGQNVTFRCDPISEHNRLYWYRQTLGQGPEFLTYFQNEAQLEKSRLLSDRFSAERPKGSFSTLEIQRTEQGDSAMYLCASSLAGTGELFFGEGSRLTVL.

The table lists this clonotype with a few counts. A much larger clone differs from this one at a single base, so this may be a read error. The rearrangement joins TRBV14 to TRBJ1-1; D gene ambiguous. The CDR3 consists of 13 residues. The V gene's germline CDR1 is SGHDN and CDR2 FVKESK. The CDR3 DNA is TGTGCCGGCAGCCAAGAGGCCAGGACTGAAGCTTTCTTT. This translates into CAGSQEARTEAFF.

This clonotype has only a few counts. J is TRBJ1-2 and V is TRBV7-2; TRBD1 aligns across 7 bases. The CDR3 is made up of 14 amino acids. Germline CDR1 reads SGHTA; CDR2 reads FQGNSA. Germline trimming cut 5 bases from V and 4 bases from J; bases unmatched to any gene: 7. The CDR3 sequence is CASSPDRFLYGYTF. CDR3 sequence (DNA): TGTGCCAGCAGCCCGGACAGGTTCCTCTATGGCTACACCTTC.

This clonotype was observed a handful of times. This chain joins TRBV27 and TRBJ1-4, with a weak D call TRBD1 (6 bases). Per germline, CDR1 MNHEY and CDR2 SMNVEV (reference sequence). V was trimmed by 6 bases and J by 2 bases, leaving 16 bases between them. The length of the CDR3 is 16 residues. The CDR3 loop reads CASREGQGTTNEKLFF. The CDR3 nucleotides read TGTGCCAGCAGAGAAGGGCAGGGGACCACTAATGAAAAACTGTTTTTT.

At least ten counts were recorded for this clonotype. The chain links TRBV7-2 to TRBJ2-7; 9 bases are shared with TRBD1. Germline loops: CDR1 SGHTA, CDR2 FQGNSA. The V gene end was trimmed by 2 bases and the J gene end by 4 bases; junction bases not matched to a gene: 9. CDR3 length: 16 residues. The CDR3 DNA is TGTGCCAGCAGCTTAATCCGGCGACAGGGGGAATACGAGCAGTACTTC. Translated, it gives CASSLIRRQGEYEQYF.

This clonotype was observed many times. The rearrangement links TRBV11-1 to TRBJ2-1, with D perhaps matching TRBD2 (5 bases). The CDR3 loop spans 15 amino acids. Between the trimmed V and J ends, which lost 5 bases and 7 bases, there was a span of 18 bases. Germline assignment: CDR1 SGHAT and CDR2 FQDESV (reference sequence). CDR3 DNA sequence: TGTGCCAGCAGCCGGCGGGTCCCTCCCCCGAATGAGCAGTTCTTC. It is translated as CASSRRVPPPNEQFF.

This clonotype was seen a few times. Here the CDR3 reads CASSPGSGGGAYEQYF. The CDR3 coding sequence is TGTGCCAGCAGCCCCGGGTCTGGCGGGGGAGCCTACGAGCAGTACTTC. The rearrangement uses TRBV7-9 and TRBJ2-7; 7 positions match TRBD2. Per the germline V gene, CDR1 is SEHNR and CDR2 is FQNEAQ (reference sequence). The CDR3 has 16 amino acids. V was clipped by 5 bases and J by 2 bases; unmatched bases: 12.

This clonotype showed up many times. J is TRBJ1-5 and V is TRBV28; D gene uncertain. V lost 2 bases to trimming and J lost 1 base, with 9 bases between them. The length of the CDR3 is 15 residues. In germline, CDR1 is MDHEN, CDR2 SYDVKM. The CDR3 spells CASSLKGLSNQPQHF. The CDR3 DNA follows: TGTGCCAGCAGTTTAAAAGGGTTAAGCAATCAGCCCCAGCATTTT.

This clonotype was observed a handful of times. The chain has TRBV27 and TRBJ1-6, with unresolved D. The CDR3 consists of 13 residues. The V and J ends lost 3 bases and 8 bases respectively, with 8 bases between them. CDR1 is MNHEY, CDR2 SMNVEV, per germline (reference sequence). DNA for the CDR3: TGTGCCAGCAGTTTCGAGGGAGATTCACCCCTCCACTTT. Protein: CASSFEGDSPLHF.

There are a few counts of this clonotype. This chain connects TRBV27 to TRBJ2-7, with D possibly matching TRBD2 (5 bases). V lost 6 bases to trimming and J lost 3 bases, with 12 bases between them. Germline V gene sequence: CDR1 MNHEY, CDR2 SMNVEV (reference sequence). The CDR3 length is 13 residues. As DNA, the CDR3 is TGTGCCAGCAGGACACTAGAGGGCTACGAGCAGTACTTC. Translated, it gives CASRTLEGYEQYF.

The V gene is TRBV19, the J gene TRBJ2-1; tentative D call: TRBD1 (6 bases). The CDR3 extends over 14 amino acids. CDR1 is LNHDA, CDR2 SQIVND, per germline (reference sequence). V gave up 5 bases and J gave up 9 bases, with 17 bases separating them. The CDR3 reads CASSRDTGLGEQFF. CDR3 in DNA: TGTGCCAGTAGTCGGGACACGGGGTTAGGTGAGCAGTTCTTC.

This clonotype was seen at least ten times. This sequence joins TRBV2 and TRBJ1-1; D gene ambiguous. Germline V CDR1 and CDR2: SNHLY, FYNNEI. The CDR3 covers 15 residues. The V and J ends lost 3 bases and 0 bases respectively, with 11 bases between them. CDR3 in amino acids: CASSDHRVMNTEAFF. In DNA form, the CDR3 reads TGTGCCAGCAGTGACCATCGGGTCATGAACACTGAAGCTTTCTTT.

The V gene is TRBV5-6, the J gene TRBJ1-2; the D is unclear. V was trimmed by 2 bases and J by 4 bases, leaving 18 bases between them. This CDR3 region has 16 residues. Per the germline V gene, CDR1 is SGHDT and CDR2 is YYEEEE. Written as DNA, the CDR3 is TGTGCCAGCAGCTTAAGTGTCAAGACCCGTTTCTATGGCTACACCTTC. This gives the protein CASSLSVKTRFYGYTF.

V and J are TRBV2 and TRBJ2-4, with 8 bases aligning to TRBD2. Germline V gene lookup returns CDR1 SNHLY and CDR2 FYNNEI. The CDR3 length is 16 residues. V dropped 3 bases and J dropped 0; count of bases not matched to a gene: 4. In DNA form, the CDR3 reads TGTGCCAGCAGTGAGCGGACTAGCAGAGCCAAAAACATTCAGTACTTC. It translates to CASSERTSRAKNIQYF.

At least ten counts were recorded for this clonotype. The chain is built from TRBV6-1 and TRBJ1-2; possibly TRBD1 for D (6 bases). The CDR3 is 19 residues long. The V end lost 0 bases, the J end lost 2 bases, and 22 bases lay between the germline ends. CDR1 MNHNS and CDR2 SASEGT come from the germline V gene. Here the CDR3 reads CASSEAPRPSGAKNYGYTF. Written as DNA, the CDR3 is TGTGCCAGCAGTGAAGCCCCACGTCCCTCGGGGGCGAAGAACTATGGCTACACCTTC.

This clonotype was counted many times. This chain joins TRBV20-1 and TRBJ2-1; 9 bases agree with TRBD2. The CDR3 spans 15 residues. V trimming: 1 base; J trimming: 4 bases; junction bases outside the gene matches: 5. CDR1 DFQATT and CDR2 SNEGSKA come from the germline V gene (reference sequence). The CDR3 loop is CSARATSGGYNEQFF. The CDR3 coding sequence is TGCAGTGCTAGAGCGACTAGCGGAGGGTACAATGAGCAGTTCTTC.